This T cell receptor beta chain was obtained from a study of graft-versus-host responses after intestinal transplantation. Study context: The transplants performed in recipients were multivisceral, liver-intestinal, or isolated intestinal. For approximately three years after anti-thymocyte globulin induction, all recipients took tacrolimus and steroids.

Broader study findings: GvH clones were found in recipient marrow; some appeared first in ileum or blood. Some patients had graft-donor T cell macrochimerism. In their allografts, the ratios of graft-versus-host to host-versus-graft T cell clones were high.

Using immunoSEQ multiplex PCR, the repertoire was profiled, and TCRdb retains in-frame clones only, with some absent. Of more than 12,000 clones in the sample, 25% to 40% were seen once. CDR1 and CDR2 (germline): MNHGY, SVAAGI. Unmatched junction bases numbered 7, after V lost 5 bases and J lost 2 bases. The CDR3 contains 16 residues. The specimen comprised alloreactive CD4+ T cells from a mixed lymphocyte reaction culture, sampled before intestinal transplant. Subset meaning: CFSE-low proliferating T cells sorted from approximately 6-day pre-transplant mixed lymphocyte reaction (GvH or HvG direction). The chain joins TRBV6-9 to TRBJ1-5; 9 nucleotides align to TRBD1. The sequence was obtained from a human patient who received an intestinal transplant. The CDR3 here is CASSQGQGLGNQPQHF. The DNA of the CDR3 is TGTGCCAGCAGTCAAGGACAGGGGTTAGGCAATCAGCCCCAGCATTTT.